A selection of T cell receptor beta chains follows, all from one sample in a study of T cell responses to AZD1222 COVID-19 vaccine. Clones were read by immunoSEQ multiplex PCR, and TCRdb kept only the in-frame ones, dropping some. This table holds roughly 70,000 clones, around 90% found once. The sequences come from peripheral blood, collected 28 days after the second dose of the MenACWY control vaccine. All receptors come from an adult who received the MenACWY meningococcal vaccine as a control. The CDR3 runs from the conserved cysteine through the conserved F or W. D genes are given only for firm matches.

NA	11	TRBV10-2	TRBJ2-2	CASSEGGELFF
NA	14	TRBV2	TRBJ1-4	CASSDPEANEKLFF
NA	11	TRBV1	TRBJ1-6	CTSSPRTALHF
TRBD1	15	TRBV28	TRBJ1-2	CASSSPQGADYGYTF
NA	15	TRBV28	TRBJ2-7	CASSFGSNKRDEQYF
NA	15	TRBV2	TRBJ1-6	CASTGGFSYNSPLHF
NA	15	TRBV4-3	TRBJ1-2	CASSQERGAHYGYTF
TRBD1	14	TRBV19	TRBJ1-1	CASSPSQGLTEAFF
NA	14	TRBV27	TRBJ1-5	CATRGVFGNQPQHF
NA	16	TRBV5-4	TRBJ1-6	CASSLEGTVYNSPLHF
NA	13	TRBV29-1	TRBJ1-3	CSGQGGAGNTIYF